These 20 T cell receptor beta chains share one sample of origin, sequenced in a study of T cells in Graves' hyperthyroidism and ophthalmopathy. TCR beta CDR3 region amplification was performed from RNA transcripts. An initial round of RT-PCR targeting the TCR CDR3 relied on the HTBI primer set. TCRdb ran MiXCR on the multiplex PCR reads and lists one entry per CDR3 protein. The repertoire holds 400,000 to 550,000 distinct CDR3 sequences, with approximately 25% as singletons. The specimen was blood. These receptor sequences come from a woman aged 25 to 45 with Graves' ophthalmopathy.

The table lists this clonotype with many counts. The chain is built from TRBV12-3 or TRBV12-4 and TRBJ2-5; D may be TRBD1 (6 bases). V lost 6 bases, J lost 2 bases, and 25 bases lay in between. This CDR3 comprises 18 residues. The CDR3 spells CASSNQGRRWGKQETQYF. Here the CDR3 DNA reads TGTGCCAGCAGCAACCAGGGGAGACGGTGGGGGAAACAAGAGACCCAGTACTTC.

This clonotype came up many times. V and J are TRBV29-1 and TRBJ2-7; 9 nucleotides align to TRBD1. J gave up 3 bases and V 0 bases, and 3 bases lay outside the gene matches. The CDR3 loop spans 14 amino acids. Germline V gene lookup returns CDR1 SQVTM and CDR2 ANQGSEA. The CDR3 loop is CSVEERDRDYEQYF. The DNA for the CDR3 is TGCAGCGTTGAAGAGCGGGACAGGGACTACGAGCAGTACTTC.

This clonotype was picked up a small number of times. The chain's CDR3 is CASSQPPGQGTEAFF. In DNA, the CDR3 is TGCGCCAGCAGCCAACCCCCGGGACAGGGGACTGAAGCTTTCTTT. The rearrangement uses TRBV4-1 and TRBJ1-1, with 10 bases that match TRBD1. The CDR3 is made up of 15 amino acids. With 2 bases clipped from V and 5 bases from J, the junction kept 5 bases outside the gene matches. Germline V gene data show CDR1 as MGHRA and CDR2 as YSYEKL.

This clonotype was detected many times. The CDR3 region is CSARLPRNSNQPQHF. The CDR3, as DNA: TGCAGTGCCCGCCTGCCCCGTAATAGCAATCAGCCCCAGCATTTT. The J gene is TRBJ1-5, the V gene TRBV20-1; no clear D. This CDR3 has 15 residues. V lost 6 bases and J lost 0, with 15 bases in between. Germline assignment: CDR1 DFQATT and CDR2 SNEGSKA (reference sequence).

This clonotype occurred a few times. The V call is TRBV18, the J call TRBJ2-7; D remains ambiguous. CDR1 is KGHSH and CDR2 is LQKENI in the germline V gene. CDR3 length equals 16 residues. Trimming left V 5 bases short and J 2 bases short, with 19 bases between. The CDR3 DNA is TGTGCCAGCTCATTTGAAATAGACGCCCTACCCTACGAGCAGTACTTC. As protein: CASSFEIDALPYEQYF.

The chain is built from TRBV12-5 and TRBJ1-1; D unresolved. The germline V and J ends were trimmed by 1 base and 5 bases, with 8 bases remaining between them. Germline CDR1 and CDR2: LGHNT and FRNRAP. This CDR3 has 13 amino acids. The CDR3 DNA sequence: TGTGCTAGTGGTTTGGGGCAAGGGACTGAAGCTTTCTTT. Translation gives CASGLGQGTEAFF. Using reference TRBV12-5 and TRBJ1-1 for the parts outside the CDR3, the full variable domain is DARVTQTPRHKVTEMGQEVTMRCQPILGHNTVFWYRQTMMQGLELLAYFRNRAPLDDSGMPKDRFSAEMPDATLATLKIQPSEPRDSAVYFCASGLGQGTEAFFGQGTRLTVV.

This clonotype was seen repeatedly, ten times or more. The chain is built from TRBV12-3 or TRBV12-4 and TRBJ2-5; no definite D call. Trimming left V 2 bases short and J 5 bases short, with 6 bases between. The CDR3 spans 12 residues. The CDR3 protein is CASSLIGETQYF. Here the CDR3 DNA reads TGTGCCAGCAGTTTAATAGGGGAGACCCAGTACTTC.

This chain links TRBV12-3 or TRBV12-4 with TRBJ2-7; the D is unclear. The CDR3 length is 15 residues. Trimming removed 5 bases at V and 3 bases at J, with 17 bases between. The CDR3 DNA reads TGTGCCAGCAGTCCCAGACATATCCTAGGCTACGAGCAGTACTTC. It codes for CASSPRHILGYEQYF.

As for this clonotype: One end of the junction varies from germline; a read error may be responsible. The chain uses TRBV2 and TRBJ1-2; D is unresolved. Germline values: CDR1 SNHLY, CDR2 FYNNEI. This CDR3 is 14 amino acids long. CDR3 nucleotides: TGTGCCAGCAGTGAAGAGGTCAGGCTCTATGGGTACACCTTC. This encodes CASSEEVRLYGYTF.

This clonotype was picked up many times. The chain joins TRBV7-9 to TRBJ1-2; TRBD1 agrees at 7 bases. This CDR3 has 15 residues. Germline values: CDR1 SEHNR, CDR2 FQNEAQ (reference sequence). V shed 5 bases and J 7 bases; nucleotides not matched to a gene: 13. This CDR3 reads CASSPIQGGGIGYTF. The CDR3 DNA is TGTGCCAGCAGCCCAATCCAGGGAGGGGGCATTGGCTACACCTTC.

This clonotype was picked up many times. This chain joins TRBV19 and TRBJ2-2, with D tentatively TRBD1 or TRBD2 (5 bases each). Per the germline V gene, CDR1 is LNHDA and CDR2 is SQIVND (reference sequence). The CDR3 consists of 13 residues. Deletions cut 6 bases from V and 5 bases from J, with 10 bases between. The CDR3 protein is CASRFRETGELFF. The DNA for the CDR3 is TGTGCCAGTAGATTCAGGGAGACCGGGGAGCTGTTTTTT.

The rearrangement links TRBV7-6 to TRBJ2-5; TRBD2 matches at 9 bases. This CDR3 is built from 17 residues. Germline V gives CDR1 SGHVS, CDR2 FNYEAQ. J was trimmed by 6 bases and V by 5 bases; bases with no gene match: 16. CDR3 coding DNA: TGTGCCAGCAGCCAGCCTCGTGGCGGGGGGGCCCTAAAGACCCAGTACTTC. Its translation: CASSQPRGGGALKTQYF.

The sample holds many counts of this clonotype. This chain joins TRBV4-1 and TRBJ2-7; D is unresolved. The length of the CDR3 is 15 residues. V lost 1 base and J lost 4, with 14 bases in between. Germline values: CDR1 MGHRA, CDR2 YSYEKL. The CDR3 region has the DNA TGCGCCAGCAGCCAAGCCTTGTACGGTTTTTACGAGCAGTACTTC. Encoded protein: CASSQALYGFYEQYF.

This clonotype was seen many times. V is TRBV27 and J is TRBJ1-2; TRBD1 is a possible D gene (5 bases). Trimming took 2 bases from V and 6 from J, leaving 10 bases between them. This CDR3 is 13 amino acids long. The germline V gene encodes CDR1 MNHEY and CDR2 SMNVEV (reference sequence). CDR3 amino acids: CASSLEGANGYTF. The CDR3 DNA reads TGTGCCAGCAGTTTAGAAGGGGCAAATGGCTACACCTTC.

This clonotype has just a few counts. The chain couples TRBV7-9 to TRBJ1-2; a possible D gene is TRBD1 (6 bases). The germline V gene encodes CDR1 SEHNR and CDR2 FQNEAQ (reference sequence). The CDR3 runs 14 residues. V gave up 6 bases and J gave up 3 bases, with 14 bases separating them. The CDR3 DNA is TGTGCCAGCAGTACTTCAGGGGTAGACTATGGCTACACCTTC. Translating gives CASSTSGVDYGYTF.

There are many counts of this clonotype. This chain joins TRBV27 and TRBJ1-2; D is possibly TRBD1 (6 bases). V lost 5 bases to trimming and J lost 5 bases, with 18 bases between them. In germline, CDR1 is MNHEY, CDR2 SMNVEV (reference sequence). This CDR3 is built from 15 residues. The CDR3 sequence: CASSSTGNLRYGYTF. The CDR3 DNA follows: TGTGCCAGCAGTAGTACAGGGAATTTGAGGTATGGCTACACCTTC.

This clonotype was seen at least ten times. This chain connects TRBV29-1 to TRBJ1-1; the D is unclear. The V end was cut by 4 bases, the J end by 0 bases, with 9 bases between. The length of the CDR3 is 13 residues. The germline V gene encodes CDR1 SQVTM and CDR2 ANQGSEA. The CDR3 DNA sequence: TGCAGCGTTGGACTTACCCTGAACACTGAAGCTTTCTTT. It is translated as CSVGLTLNTEAFF.

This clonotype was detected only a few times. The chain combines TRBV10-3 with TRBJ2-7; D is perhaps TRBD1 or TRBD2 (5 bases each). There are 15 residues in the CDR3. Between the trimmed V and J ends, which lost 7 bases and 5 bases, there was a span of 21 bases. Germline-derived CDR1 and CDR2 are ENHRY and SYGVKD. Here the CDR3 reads CAINGDGTAADEQYF. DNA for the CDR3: TGTGCCATCAATGGGGACGGGACCGCGGCGGACGAGCAGTACTTC.

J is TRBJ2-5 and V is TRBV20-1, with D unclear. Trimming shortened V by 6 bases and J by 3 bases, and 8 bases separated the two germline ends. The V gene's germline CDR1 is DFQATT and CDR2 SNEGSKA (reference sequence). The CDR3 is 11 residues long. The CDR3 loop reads CSASAEETQYF. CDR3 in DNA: TGCAGTGCAAGTGCCGAAGAGACCCAGTACTTC.

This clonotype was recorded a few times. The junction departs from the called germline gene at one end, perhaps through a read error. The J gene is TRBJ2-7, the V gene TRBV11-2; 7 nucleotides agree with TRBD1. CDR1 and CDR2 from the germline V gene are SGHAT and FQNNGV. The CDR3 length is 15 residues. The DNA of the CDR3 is TGCGCCAGCAGCCGTGGGACAGCGAAGTCGGGCGAGCAGTACTTC. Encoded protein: CASSRGTAKSGEQYF.